Presented here are 30 T cell receptor beta chains from one specimen sequenced in a study of T-cell memory formation after mild COVID-19. In TCRdb, the 5' RACE reads were re-called with MiXCR into one record per CDR3 protein. The table includes some 330,000 distinct CDR3 sequences, around 21% detected once. Sample: PBMCs or a T cell subset sorted from them (not recorded which). These receptors came from an adult woman who had mild COVID-19 (a few samples of this study predate the infection). Cell type and time point are not known.

This clonotype was counted many times. The chain employs TRBV27 and TRBJ1-1; D is perhaps TRBD1 (6 bases). Trimming pared 0 bases from V and 5 bases from J, leaving 7 bases between. The length of the CDR3 is 13 residues. Germline V gene sequence: CDR1 MNHEY, CDR2 SMNVEV (reference sequence). CDR3 bases: TGTGCCAGCAGTTTATCCCAGGGGACTGAAGCTTTCTTT. Translated: CASSLSQGTEAFF.

The CDR3 region has the DNA TGTGCCACCGTACACCCGGGCGGCACTGAAGCTTTCTTT. This sequence encodes CATVHPGGTEAFF. This chain uses TRBV28 with TRBJ1-1; D is uncertain. CDR1 is MDHEN and CDR2 is SYDVKM in the germline V gene. The V gene lost 10 bases and the J gene lost 4 bases, with 16 bases spanning the gap. The CDR3 loop spans 13 amino acids.

This clonotype was observed a handful of times. The chain employs TRBV5-1 and TRBJ2-3, with 8 nucleotides matching TRBD2. Trimming removed 0 bases from V and 6 bases from J; junction bases left unmatched: 6. The CDR3 sequence is 15 residues long. Germline assignment: CDR1 SGHRS and CDR2 YFSETQ. CDR3 region: CASSLAPAGEDTQYF. The DNA for the CDR3 is TGCGCCAGCAGCTTGGCGCCAGCGGGGGAGGATACGCAGTATTTT.

The V and J genes are TRBV19 and TRBJ2-7; 10 nucleotides agree with TRBD2. Germline V gene sequence: CDR1 LNHDA, CDR2 SQIVND (reference sequence). The CDR3 consists of 17 residues. V lost 0 bases, J lost 2 bases, and 7 bases stayed unmatched. The CDR3 protein is CASSIDPLAGKAYEQYF. DNA for the CDR3: TGTGCCAGTAGTATAGACCCACTAGCGGGGAAAGCCTACGAGCAGTACTTC.

This clonotype was recorded many times. This sequence joins TRBV29-1 and TRBJ2-1; 8 bases agree with TRBD2. The CDR3 is 15 amino acids. Losses at the gene ends were 6 bases for V and 0 bases for J; bases not matched to a gene: 7. In germline, CDR1 is SQVTM, CDR2 ANQGSEA. For the CDR3, the DNA is TGCAGCGTATTAGCGGGGATCGACTCCTACAATGAGCAGTTCTTC. Its translation is CSVLAGIDSYNEQFF.

This clonotype was observed a few times. CDR3 loop: CASSSSPTSARETQYF. The CDR3 coding sequence is TGTGCCAGCAGCTCGAGTCCGACTAGCGCAAGGGAGACCCAGTACTTC. J is TRBJ2-5 and V is TRBV5-5; 8 nucleotides agree with TRBD2. Germline-derived CDR1 and CDR2 are SGHKS and YYEKEE (reference sequence). V trimming: 3 bases; J trimming: 5 bases; junction bases outside the gene matches: 12. This CDR3 is 16 amino acids long.

This clonotype was detected only a few times. The rearrangement joins TRBV12-3 or TRBV12-4 to TRBJ2-1; possible D gene TRBD1, 6 bases. The CDR3 is 14 amino acids. Deletions cut 6 bases from V and 1 base from J, with 10 bases between. The DNA of the CDR3 is TGTGCCAGCAGCGTTACAGGGTCCTACAATGAGCAGTTCTTC. Protein product: CASSVTGSYNEQFF.

The rearrangement joins TRBV7-9 to TRBJ2-1, with D uncertain. V lost 2 bases and J lost 0, with 17 bases in between. Germline V lookup: CDR1 SEHNR, CDR2 FQNEAQ (reference sequence). This CDR3 is 18 amino acids long. As DNA, the CDR3 is TGTGCCAGCAGCTTAACCCCCGGACGGGTTGGCTCCTACAATGAGCAGTTCTTC. Translating it yields CASSLTPGRVGSYNEQFF. The entire variable domain, with the rest obtained from reference TRBV7-9 and TRBJ2-1, is as follows: DTGVSQNPRHKITKRGQNVTFRCDPISEHNRLYWYRQTLGQGPEFLTYFQNEAQLEKSRLLSDRFSAERPKGSFSTLEIQRTEQGDSAMYLCASSLTPGRVGSYNEQFFGPGTRLTVL.

The sample holds a few counts of this clonotype. This chain uses TRBV9 with TRBJ2-1, with 9 nucleotides matching TRBD2. The CDR3 is 18 residues long. Trimming took 0 bases from V and 6 from J; bases not matched to a gene: 13. CDR1 and CDR2 (germline): SGDLS, YYNGEE. CDR3 protein: CASSVEASGVPRGNEQFF. CDR3 DNA: TGTGCCAGCAGCGTAGAGGCTAGCGGGGTCCCCCGTGGCAATGAGCAGTTCTTC.

V and J are TRBV12-3 or TRBV12-4 and TRBJ2-7; D might be TRBD1 or TRBD2, each matching 6 bases. V lost 2 bases and J 0 bases, leaving 11 bases between the germline ends. The CDR3 length is 15 residues. The CDR3 DNA reads as TGTGCCAGCAGTTTAATGGGGGGCAGCTCCTACGAGCAGTACTTC. It yields the protein CASSLMGGSSYEQYF.

This clonotype was seen many times. V and J are TRBV5-1 and TRBJ2-5; D may be TRBD1 or TRBD2 (5 bases each). The germline V gene encodes CDR1 SGHRS and CDR2 YFSETQ. The germline V and J ends were trimmed by 4 bases and 1 base, with 11 bases remaining between them. The CDR3 loop spans 14 amino acids. CDR3 DNA: TGCGCCAGCAGCCCTGGGACCCTCCAAGAGACCCAGTACTTC. Translating it yields CASSPGTLQETQYF.

This clonotype was observed a few times. The rearrangement links TRBV7-8 to TRBJ1-2, with D unclear. The germline V and J ends were trimmed by 4 bases and 2 bases, with 14 bases remaining between them. This CDR3 comprises 15 residues. Germline values: CDR1 SGHVS, CDR2 FQNEAQ. The CDR3 loop reads CASSSRVAANYGYTF. CDR3 sequence (DNA): TGTGCCAGCAGCTCACGGGTAGCCGCCAACTATGGCTACACCTTC.

This clonotype was counted many times. This chain links TRBV12-3 or TRBV12-4 with TRBJ1-3; the D gene is possibly TRBD1 (6 bases). The V end was cut by 0 bases, the J end by 0 bases, with 6 bases between. CDR3 length: 15 residues. The CDR3 coding sequence is TGTGCCAGCAGTTTAGCAGGGGGCTCTGGAAACACCATATATTTT. Protein: CASSLAGGSGNTIYF.

This clonotype has only a few counts. The J gene is TRBJ2-7, the V gene TRBV5-6; the match to TRBD2 covers 7 bases. CDR3 length: 14 residues. Germline CDR1 is SGHDT and CDR2 is YYEEEE. V was pared by 5 bases and J by 0 bases, with 5 bases of the junction left unmatched. As DNA, the CDR3 is TGTGCCAGCAGTTGGGGCGGGAGCTCCTACGAGCAGTACTTC. Its protein product is CASSWGGSSYEQYF.

V is TRBV5-1 and J is TRBJ1-2; TRBD1 agrees at 11 bases. The CDR3 loop spans 15 amino acids. The J segment lost 0 bases and the V segment lost 4 bases, leaving 2 bases of the junction unmatched. Per germline, CDR1 SGHRS and CDR2 YFSETQ. The CDR3 loop is CASSRTGGPNYGYTF. In DNA, the CDR3 is TGCGCCAGCAGCCGGACAGGGGGCCCTAACTATGGCTACACCTTC.

Comment on this clonotype: The junction departs from the called germline gene at one end, perhaps through a read error. The chain is built from TRBV5-1 and TRBJ2-1, with D possibly TRBD2 on 6 matching bases. The CDR3 consists of 14 residues. Per germline, CDR1 SGHRS and CDR2 YFSETQ. CDR3 nucleotides: TGCGCCAGCAGTCGGGACTTAACCTACACTGAGCAGTTCTTC. Translating gives CASSRDLTYTEQFF.

This clonotype was counted a few times. The V gene is TRBV18, the J gene TRBJ2-5, with D perhaps being TRBD1 or TRBD2 (5 bases each). Trimming left V 3 bases short and J 2 bases short, with 13 bases between. The CDR3 has 15 residues. Germline CDR1 is KGHSH and CDR2 is LQKENI. The CDR3 DNA reads TGTGCCAGCTCACCGACCGGGACCCCACAAGAGACCCAGTACTTC. Protein: CASSPTGTPQETQYF.

The chain has TRBV7-9 and TRBJ2-3; no reliable D call. The CDR3 length is 13 residues. V lost 5 bases and J 4 bases, leaving 10 bases between the germline ends. Germline V lookup: CDR1 SEHNR, CDR2 FQNEAQ (reference sequence). The CDR3 coding sequence is TGTGCCAGCAGCCGAGGAGTACCAGATACGCAGTATTTT. Translated, it gives CASSRGVPDTQYF.

The sample holds many counts of this clonotype. The chain has TRBV20-1 and TRBJ2-3; 13 bases agree with TRBD2. This CDR3 region has 16 residues. The J segment lost 4 bases and the V segment lost 5 bases, leaving 9 bases of the junction unmatched. Per germline, CDR1 DFQATT and CDR2 SNEGSKA (reference sequence). CDR3 DNA: TGCAGTGCTTCCGGACTAGCGGGGGTAGAGGCAGATACGCAGTATTTT. Translating it yields CSASGLAGVEADTQYF.

This clonotype was detected only a few times. The chain combines TRBV5-1 with TRBJ1-1, with a weak D call TRBD1 (5 bases). There are 14 residues in the CDR3. The germline V gene has CDR1 SGHRS and CDR2 YFSETQ. V lost 2 bases, J lost 5 bases, and 13 bases lay in between. The CDR3 coding sequence is TGCGCCAGCAGCTTAGGGGTCCGGGAAACTGAAGCTTTCTTT. It codes for CASSLGVRETEAFF.

This clonotype came up a few times. This rearrangement joins TRBV24-1 to TRBJ1-5; D perhaps matches TRBD1 (6 bases). The CDR3 is 15 amino acids. Trimming stripped 4 bases from V and 2 bases from J, with 11 bases between. Germline CDR1 reads KGHDR; CDR2 reads SFDVKD. The CDR3 nucleotides read TGTGCCACCAGTGAAACCAGGACAGGCAATCAGCCCCAGCATTTT. Translation: CATSETRTGNQPQHF.

The V call is TRBV30, the J call TRBJ2-1, with 7 bases lining up with TRBD2. This CDR3 spans 14 amino acids. CDR1 and CDR2 from the germline V gene are GTSNPN and SVGIG (reference sequence). Trimming cost V 1 base and J 4 bases; bases outside gene matches: 4. The CDR3 sequence is CAWSGASGYNEQFF. The CDR3 coding sequence is TGTGCCTGGAGTGGGGCTAGCGGATACAATGAGCAGTTCTTC.

This clonotype has more than one count but fewer than ten. The chain combines TRBV5-5 with TRBJ2-5; D perhaps matches TRBD2 (5 bases). Germline V gene lookup returns CDR1 SGHKS and CDR2 YYEKEE (reference sequence). V was cut by 1 base and J by 5 bases, with 15 bases left in between. This CDR3 is 15 amino acids long. The CDR3 is CASSLMRGYLETQYF. CDR3 nucleotides: TGTGCCAGCAGCTTGATGAGAGGGTATTTGGAGACCCAGTACTTC.

This chain connects TRBV12-5 to TRBJ2-2; 11 bases line up with TRBD1. V lost 1 base to trimming and J lost 5 bases; unmatched junction nucleotides: 3. From germline, CDR1 is LGHNT and CDR2 FRNRAP. This CDR3 comprises 16 residues. Written as DNA, the CDR3 is TGTGCTAGTGGTTTGGGGACAGGGGGCTGGACCGGGGAGCTGTTTTTT. Amino acid sequence: CASGLGTGGWTGELFF. Based on the CDR3 plus reference TRBV12-5 and TRBJ2-2, the full variable domain is DARVTQTPRHKVTEMGQEVTMRCQPILGHNTVFWYRQTMMQGLELLAYFRNRAPLDDSGMPKDRFSAEMPDATLATLKIQPSEPRDSAVYFCASGLGTGGWTGELFFGEGSRLTVL.

There are a few counts of this clonotype. This chain joins TRBV7-6 and TRBJ2-7; D possibly corresponds to TRBD2 (5 bases). The CDR3 is made up of 14 amino acids. Trimming left V 0 bases short and J 3 bases short, with 9 bases between. Germline lookup yields CDR1 SGHVS and CDR2 FNYEAQ. The CDR3 region is CASSLAARDYEQYF. The CDR3 DNA sequence: TGTGCCAGCAGCTTAGCCGCCCGGGACTACGAGCAGTACTTC.

This clonotype was seen a handful of times. The V call is TRBV12-3 or TRBV12-4, the J call TRBJ2-1; weak D call: TRBD2 (6 bases). Trimming pared 6 bases from V and 8 bases from J, leaving 8 bases between. This CDR3 is built from 11 residues. The CDR3 spells CASRGTYEQFF. The CDR3 bases are TGTGCCAGCAGGGGGACTTATGAGCAGTTCTTC.

The J gene is TRBJ2-2, the V gene TRBV12-3 or TRBV12-4, with 8 bases lining up with TRBD2. Trimming at V came to 6 bases and at J to 2 bases, leaving 8 bases not matched to a gene. The CDR3 has 16 residues. CDR3 residues: CASRAAGASNTGELFF. CDR3 in DNA: TGTGCCAGCAGGGCAGCGGGGGCCTCAAACACCGGGGAGCTGTTTTTT.

Ten or more counts support this clonotype. The chain joins TRBV30 to TRBJ2-3; possible D gene TRBD2, 6 bases. The ends were cut back, 2 bases at V and 6 bases at J, with 12 bases in the middle. Germline assignment: CDR1 GTSNPN and CDR2 SVGIG (reference sequence). The CDR3 runs 13 residues. The CDR3 region is CAWSIRRGDTQYF. Written as DNA, the CDR3 is TGTGCCTGGAGTATCCGGAGGGGTGATACGCAGTATTTT.

The chain recombines TRBV13 with TRBJ2-7, with a possible D match to TRBD1 (7 bases). Germline V CDR1 and CDR2: PRHDT, FYEKMQ (reference sequence). CDR3 size: 16 residues. Trimming cost V 5 bases and J 3 bases, with 20 bases left between them. CDR3 nucleotide sequence: TGTGCCAGCAGCCCGGATAGGGGGGACAGTCTCTACGAGCAGTACTTC. This encodes CASSPDRGDSLYEQYF.

The rearrangement links TRBV5-1 to TRBJ2-3; a weak D match, TRBD1 (5 bases). The germline V gene has CDR1 SGHRS and CDR2 YFSETQ. The V end was cut by 2 bases, the J end by 2 bases, with 12 bases between. The CDR3 has 15 residues. CDR3 bases: TGCGCCAGCAGCTTCGGTCAGGGCTCCACAGATACGCAGTATTTT. Encoded protein: CASSFGQGSTDTQYF.